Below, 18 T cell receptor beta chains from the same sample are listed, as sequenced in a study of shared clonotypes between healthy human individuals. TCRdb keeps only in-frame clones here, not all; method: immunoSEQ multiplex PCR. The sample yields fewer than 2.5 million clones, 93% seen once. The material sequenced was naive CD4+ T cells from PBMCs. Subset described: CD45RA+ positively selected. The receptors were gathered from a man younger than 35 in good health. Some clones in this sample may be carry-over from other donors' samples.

DNA of the CDR3: TGTGCCAGCAGTCTATCGGACAGACACAATGAGCAGTTCTTC. As protein: CASSLSDRHNEQFF. The chain carries TRBV21-1 and TRBJ2-1; whether TRBD1, the table's D call, matches the DNA was not checked. TRBV21-1 is given as a pseudogene. This CDR3 has 14 residues.

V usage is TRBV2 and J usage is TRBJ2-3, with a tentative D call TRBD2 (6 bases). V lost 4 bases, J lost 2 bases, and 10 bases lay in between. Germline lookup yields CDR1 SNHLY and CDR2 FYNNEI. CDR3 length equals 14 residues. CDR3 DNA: TGTGCCAGCAGTGTCGGGGGAGACACAGATACGCAGTATTTT. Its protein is CASSVGGDTDTQYF.

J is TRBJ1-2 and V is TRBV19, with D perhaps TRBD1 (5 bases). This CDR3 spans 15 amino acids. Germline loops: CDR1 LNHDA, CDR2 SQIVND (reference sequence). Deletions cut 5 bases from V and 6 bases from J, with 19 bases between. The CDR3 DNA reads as TGTGCCAGTAGTGGCTTGGGGACTGCGCAACATGGCTACACCTTC. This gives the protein CASSGLGTAQHGYTF.

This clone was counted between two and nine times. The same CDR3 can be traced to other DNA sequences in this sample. Written as DNA, the CDR3 is TGTGCCAGCAGTTTTACGGGGGATCAGCCCCAGCATTTT. It yields the protein CASSFTGDQPQHF. J is TRBJ1-5 and V is TRBV27; D may be TRBD1 (5 bases). The CDR3 is made up of 13 amino acids. Trimming shortened V by 3 bases and J by 5 bases, and 8 bases separated the two germline ends. In germline, CDR1 is MNHEY, CDR2 SMNVEV (reference sequence).

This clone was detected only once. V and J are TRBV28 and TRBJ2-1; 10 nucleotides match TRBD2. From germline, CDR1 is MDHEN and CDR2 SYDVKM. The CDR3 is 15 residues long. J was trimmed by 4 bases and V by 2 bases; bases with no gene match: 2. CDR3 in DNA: TGTGCCAGCAGTTTAGGGACTAGCGCATACAATGAGCAGTTCTTC. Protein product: CASSLGTSAYNEQFF.

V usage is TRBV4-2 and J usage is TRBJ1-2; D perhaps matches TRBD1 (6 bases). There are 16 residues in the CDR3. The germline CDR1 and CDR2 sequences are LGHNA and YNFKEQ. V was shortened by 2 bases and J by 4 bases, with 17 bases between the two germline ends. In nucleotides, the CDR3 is TGTGCCAGCAGCCAACAGACCTCGGGGGCGGCCTATGGCTACACCTTC. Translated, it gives CASSQQTSGAAYGYTF.

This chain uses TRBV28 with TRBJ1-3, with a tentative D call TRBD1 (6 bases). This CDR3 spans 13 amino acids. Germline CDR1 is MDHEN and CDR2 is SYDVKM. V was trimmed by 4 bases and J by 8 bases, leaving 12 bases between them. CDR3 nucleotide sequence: TGTGCCAGCAGTTGGGGGCGGGGAGACACCATATATTTT. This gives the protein CASSWGRGDTIYF.

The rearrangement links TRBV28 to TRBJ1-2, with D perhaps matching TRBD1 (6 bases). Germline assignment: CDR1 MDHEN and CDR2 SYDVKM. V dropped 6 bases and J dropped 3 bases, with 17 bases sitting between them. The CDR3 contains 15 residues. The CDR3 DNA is TGTGCCAGCAGACCCAATTCGAGGGGGGACTATGGCTACACCTTC. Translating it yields CASRPNSRGDYGYTF.

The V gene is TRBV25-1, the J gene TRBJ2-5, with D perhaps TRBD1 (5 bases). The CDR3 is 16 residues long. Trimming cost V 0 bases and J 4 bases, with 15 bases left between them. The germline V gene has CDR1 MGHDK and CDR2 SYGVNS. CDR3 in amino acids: CASSEYLTGRGETQYF. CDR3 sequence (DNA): TGTGCCAGCAGTGAATACCTCACAGGACGAGGAGAGACCCAGTACTTC.

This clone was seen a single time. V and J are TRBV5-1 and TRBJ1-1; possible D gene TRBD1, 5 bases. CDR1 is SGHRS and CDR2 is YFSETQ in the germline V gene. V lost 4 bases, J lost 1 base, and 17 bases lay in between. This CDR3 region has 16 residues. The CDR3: CASSPTPWGENTEAFF. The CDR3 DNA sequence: TGCGCCAGCAGCCCAACACCGTGGGGCGAGAACACTGAAGCTTTCTTT.

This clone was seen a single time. CDR3 region: CASSLQAQETQYF. CDR3 nucleotide sequence: TGTGCCAGCAGCTTGCAAGCTCAAGAGACCCAGTACTTC. The chain recombines TRBV5-5 with TRBJ2-5; D is unclear. V dropped 1 base and J dropped 2 bases, with 6 bases sitting between them. Per the germline V gene, CDR1 is SGHKS and CDR2 is YYEKEE (reference sequence). The CDR3 has 13 residues.

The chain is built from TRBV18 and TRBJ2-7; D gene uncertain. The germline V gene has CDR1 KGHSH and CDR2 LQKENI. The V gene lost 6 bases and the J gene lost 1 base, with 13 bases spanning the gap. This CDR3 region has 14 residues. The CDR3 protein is CASSPTRMSYEQYF. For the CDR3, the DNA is TGTGCCAGCTCTCCGACCCGGATGTCCTACGAGCAGTACTTC.

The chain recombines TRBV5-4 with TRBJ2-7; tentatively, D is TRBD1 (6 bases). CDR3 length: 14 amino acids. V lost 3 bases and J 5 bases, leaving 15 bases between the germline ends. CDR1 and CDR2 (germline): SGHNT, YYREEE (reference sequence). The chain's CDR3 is CASSSLRTVHEQYF. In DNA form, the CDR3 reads TGTGCCAGCAGCTCACTGAGGACAGTCCACGAGCAGTACTTC.

The CDR3 is CASSRRAAQGGEKLFF. The CDR3 DNA follows: TGTGCCAGCAGCCGGCGGGCAGCGCAGGGGGGTGAAAAACTGTTTTTT. The rearrangement links TRBV14 to TRBJ1-4; 7 bases fit TRBD1. The germline V gene encodes CDR1 SGHDN and CDR2 FVKESK. This CDR3 is 16 amino acids long. With 4 bases clipped from V and 7 bases from J, the junction kept 12 bases outside the gene matches.

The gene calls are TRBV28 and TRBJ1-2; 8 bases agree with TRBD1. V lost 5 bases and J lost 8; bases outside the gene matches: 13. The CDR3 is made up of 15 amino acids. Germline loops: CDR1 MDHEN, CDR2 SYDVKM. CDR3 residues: CASSPTQGAARGYTF. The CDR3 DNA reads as TGTGCCAGCAGTCCCACCCAGGGGGCCGCGAGGGGCTACACCTTC.

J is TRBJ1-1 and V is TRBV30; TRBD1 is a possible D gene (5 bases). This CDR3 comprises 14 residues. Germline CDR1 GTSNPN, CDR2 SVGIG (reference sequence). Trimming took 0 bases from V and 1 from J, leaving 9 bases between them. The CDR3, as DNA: TGTGCCTGGAGTGTAGGGGCGGCGAACACTGAAGCTTTCTTT. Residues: CAWSVGAANTEAFF. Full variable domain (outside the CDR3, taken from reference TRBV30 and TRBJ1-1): SQTIHQWPATLVQPVGSPLSLECTVEGTSNPNLYWYRQAAGRGLQLLFYSVGIGQISSEVPQNLSASRPQDRQFILSSKKLLLSDSGFYLCAWSVGAANTEAFFGQGTRLTVV.

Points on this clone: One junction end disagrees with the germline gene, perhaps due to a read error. CDR3 sequence: CASSLTGTYTEAFF. The CDR3 DNA is TGTGCCAGCAGCCTAACCGGGACCTACACTGAAGCTTTCTTT. The rearrangement joins TRBV7-3 to TRBJ1-1; D perhaps matches TRBD1 (5 bases). The CDR3 totals 14 residues. Germline V gene lookup returns CDR1 SGHTA and CDR2 FQGTGA.

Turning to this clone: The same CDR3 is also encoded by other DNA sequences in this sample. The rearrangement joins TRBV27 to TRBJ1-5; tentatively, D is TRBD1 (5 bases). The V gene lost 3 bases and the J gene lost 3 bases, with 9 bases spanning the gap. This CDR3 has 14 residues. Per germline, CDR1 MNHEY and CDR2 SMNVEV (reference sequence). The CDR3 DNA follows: TGTGCCAGCAGTTTCGGGACGGTCAATCAGCCCCAGCATTTT. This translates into CASSFGTVNQPQHF.